These 18 T cell receptor beta chains share one sample of origin, sequenced in a study of regulatory T cells in long-lasting Graves disease. Combining iRepertoire HTBI primers with Arm-PCR of CDR3 regions, the authors built TCR beta libraries. Using its own MiXCR run on the multiplex PCR reads, TCRdb lists one record per CDR3 protein. The sample shows around 450,000 distinct CDR3 sequences, under 20% of them seen only once. Time point: newly diagnosed GD, antithyroid drugs for less than 3 months. Preparation of the TCR library used RNA extracted from PBMCs. The sample also formed part of further work on T cells in Graves' hyperthyroidism and ophthalmopathy.

Sample: peripheral blood mononuclear cells (PBMCs), taken at new diagnosis, from a patient treated with antithyroid drugs. The receptors derive from a man between 40 and 49 years old with Graves disease.

This clonotype came up many times. The chain couples TRBV5-1 to TRBJ2-1; the match to TRBD2 covers 13 bases. Per the germline V gene, CDR1 is SGHRS and CDR2 is YFSETQ. CDR3 length equals 17 residues. V lost 4 bases to trimming and J lost 2 bases; unmatched junction nucleotides: 6. The DNA of the CDR3 is TGCGCCAGCAGCCCTGGACTAGCGGGAGCCCCCTACAATGAGCAGTTCTTC. It translates to CASSPGLAGAPYNEQFF.

Many counts were recorded for this clonotype. This chain links TRBV20-1 with TRBJ2-3, with 9 bases lining up with TRBD2. CDR3 length: 15 amino acids. From germline, CDR1 is DFQATT and CDR2 SNEGSKA (reference sequence). J gave up 4 bases and V 0 bases, and 5 bases lay outside the gene matches. The CDR3 DNA reads as TGCAGTGCTAGAGATGCGGGAGGGCGGGCAGATACGCAGTATTTT. Protein sequence: CSARDAGGRADTQYF.

The V and J genes are TRBV7-9 and TRBJ2-4, with D possibly TRBD1 on 6 matching bases. The CDR3 loop spans 16 amino acids. Trimming removed 2 bases at V and 0 bases at J, with 11 bases between. The germline gives CDR1 SEHNR, CDR2 FQNEAQ (reference sequence). CDR3 nucleotide sequence: TGTGCCAGCAGCTTACTGGCAGGGGCAGCCAAAAACATTCAGTACTTC. This translates into CASSLLAGAAKNIQYF. Full variable domain (outside the CDR3, taken from reference TRBV7-9 and TRBJ2-4): DTGVSQNPRHKITKRGQNVTFRCDPISEHNRLYWYRQTLGQGPEFLTYFQNEAQLEKSRLLSDRFSAERPKGSFSTLEIQRTEQGDSAMYLCASSLLAGAAKNIQYFGAGTRLSVL.

Ten or more counts support this clonotype. CDR3 amino acids: CASSYGLREGRNTGELFF. The DNA of the CDR3 is TGTGCCAGCAGTTACGGGCTCCGGGAGGGAAGGAACACCGGGGAGCTGTTTTTT. The J gene is TRBJ2-2, the V gene TRBV6-2 or TRBV6-3, with TRBD2 identical over 8 bases. The V segment lost 2 bases and the J segment 1 base; nucleotides outside the gene matches: 9. CDR1 MNHEY and CDR2 SVGEGT come from the germline V gene. CDR3 length equals 18 residues.

Many counts were recorded for this clonotype. The genes are TRBV7-3 and TRBJ2-1; a possible D gene is TRBD1 (5 bases). The germline gives CDR1 SGHTA, CDR2 FQGTGA. This CDR3 comprises 16 residues. The V and J ends lost 1 base and 6 bases respectively, with 16 bases between them. CDR3 residues: CASSLKPTGATNEQFF. The CDR3 nucleotides read TGTGCCAGCAGCTTAAAGCCGACTGGGGCAACCAATGAGCAGTTCTTC.

This clonotype has ten or more counts. The chain recombines TRBV2 with TRBJ2-3, with D unresolved. The germline CDR1 and CDR2 sequences are SNHLY and FYNNEI. This CDR3 spans 12 amino acids. The V and J ends lost 7 bases and 3 bases respectively, with 8 bases between them. CDR3 amino acids: CASNLITDTQYF. The CDR3 DNA sequence: TGTGCCAGCAATTTGATTACAGATACGCAGTATTTT.

This clonotype appeared a few times. The chain links TRBV10-2 to TRBJ1-5, with no clear D. Trimming shortened V by 0 bases and J by 2 bases, and 5 bases separated the two germline ends. The CDR3 contains 14 residues. Germline lookup yields CDR1 WSHSY and CDR2 SAAADI. In DNA, the CDR3 is TGCGCCAGCAGTGAGTCGAGAGGCAATCAGCCCCAGCATTTT. Encoded protein: CASSESRGNQPQHF.

This clonotype was observed at least ten times. This chain connects TRBV24-1 to TRBJ2-5; the match to TRBD1 covers 10 bases. The junction had 6 bases not matched to a gene; V was cut back by 2 bases and J by 4 bases. The germline CDR1 and CDR2 sequences are KGHDR and SFDVKD. CDR3 length: 16 amino acids. CDR3 amino acids: CATSDWPRDRGETQYF. CDR3 sequence (DNA): TGTGCCACCAGTGATTGGCCCCGGGACAGGGGAGAGACCCAGTACTTC.

The chain is built from TRBV7-3 and TRBJ2-1, with TRBD2 matching 9 bases. This CDR3 is built from 18 residues. The germline V gene encodes CDR1 SGHTA and CDR2 FQGTGA. Unmatched junction bases numbered 12, after V lost 5 bases and J lost 1 base. DNA of the CDR3: TGTGCCAGCAGCGCCCATAGCGGGAGAGTACAATCCTACAATGAGCAGTTCTTC. Translation gives CASSAHSGRVQSYNEQFF.

This clonotype was seen ten or more times. The germline gene is not matched at one end of the junction; a read error may be the cause. The chain has TRBV12-3 or TRBV12-4 and TRBJ2-2, with D unclear. The CDR3 length is 16 residues. The DNA for the CDR3 is TGTGCCAGTAGTTTAAATTCTGGGTCAAACACCGGGGAGCTGTTTTTT. It yields the protein CASSLNSGSNTGELFF.

This clonotype occurred a few times. The V gene is TRBV20-1, the J gene TRBJ1-2; D may be TRBD1 (5 bases). The germline V gene encodes CDR1 DFQATT and CDR2 SNEGSKA (reference sequence). This CDR3 spans 11 amino acids. The V end was cut by 1 base, the J end by 8 bases, with 8 bases between. The CDR3 nucleotides read TGCAGTGCTAGAGGGGGGGAGGGCTACACCTTC. Translation: CSARGGEGYTF.

This clonotype was observed many times. The chain uses TRBV3-1 and TRBJ2-3; D possibly corresponds to TRBD2 (5 bases). This CDR3 spans 15 amino acids. Trimming pared 1 base from V and 1 base from J, leaving 9 bases between. Germline CDR1 is LGHDT and CDR2 is YNNKEL (reference sequence). CDR3 sequence (DNA): TGTGCCAGCAGCCAAGCCCCGGAGGGCACAGATACGCAGTATTTT. Translated, it gives CASSQAPEGTDTQYF.

This clonotype was detected ten times or more. The genes are TRBV29-1 and TRBJ2-7, with D possibly called TRBD1 or TRBD2 (5 bases each). The length of the CDR3 is 13 residues. V lost 1 base and J 4 bases, leaving 11 bases between the germline ends. Germline V gives CDR1 SQVTM, CDR2 ANQGSEA. CDR3 DNA: TGCAGCGTTGAAGTTGGCAGGGAGTACGAGCAGTACTTC. Protein product: CSVEVGREYEQYF.

This clonotype was seen repeatedly, ten times or more. The gene calls are TRBV5-6 and TRBJ2-3, with 12 bases matching TRBD2. Germline-derived CDR1 and CDR2 are SGHDT and YYEEEE. The CDR3 runs to 14 residues. J gave up 5 bases and V 5 bases, and 3 bases lay outside the gene matches. The CDR3 region is CASSRLAGEDTQYF. The CDR3, as DNA: TGTGCCAGCAGTCGACTAGCGGGAGAAGATACGCAGTATTTT.

Many counts were recorded for this clonotype. This chain uses TRBV6-1 with TRBJ1-1; D uncertain. Per germline, CDR1 MNHNS and CDR2 SASEGT. The CDR3 is made up of 14 amino acids. V dropped 7 bases and J dropped 1 base, with 13 bases sitting between them. The CDR3 loop reads CASNALTANTEAFF. The CDR3 DNA reads TGTGCCAGCAACGCACTTACAGCGAACACTGAAGCTTTCTTT.

This clonotype was seen ten or more times. The chain couples TRBV7-3 to TRBJ2-5, with 9 bases matching TRBD2. Germline CDR1 SGHTA, CDR2 FQGTGA. This CDR3 has 15 amino acids. V lost 1 base and J lost 4; bases outside the gene matches: 4. For the CDR3, the DNA is TGTGCCAGCAGCTTAATAGCGGGAGCTCTAGAGACCCAGTACTTC. Translation: CASSLIAGALETQYF. Variable domain in full (rest from reference TRBV7-3 and TRBJ2-5): GAGVSQTPSNKVTEKGKYVELRCDPISGHTALYWYRQSLGQGPEFLIYFQGTGAADDSGLPNDRFFAVRPEGSVSTLKIQRTERGDSAVYLCASSLIAGALETQYFGPGTRLLVL.

Concerning this clonotype: A read error may be the cause here, since a much bigger clone is one base away. V and J are TRBV20-1 and TRBJ1-4; TRBD1 might be the D (6 bases). Looked up from germline, CDR1 is DFQATT and CDR2 is SNEGSKA (reference sequence). This CDR3 comprises 15 residues. CDR3 amino acids: CSTRDSRGRGEKLFF. Here the CDR3 DNA reads TGCAGTACTAGAGATTCGAGGGGGAGGGGGGAAAAACTGTTTTTT.

This clonotype was recorded at least ten times. This chain joins TRBV6-1 and TRBJ2-1; unclear D gene. Trimming cost V 6 bases and J 8 bases, with 11 bases left between them. This CDR3 region has 12 residues. Germline values: CDR1 MNHNS, CDR2 SASEGT. The CDR3 protein is CASSTTRDEQFF. CDR3 nucleotide sequence: TGTGCCAGCAGCACGACACGGGATGAGCAGTTCTTC.